The 18 T cell receptor beta chains listed next were all sequenced from one sample in a study of blood T cell repertoires in COVID-19. The repertoire was sequenced with immunoSEQ multiplex PCR; TCRdb's copy has only in-frame clones and lacks some. This table holds about 220,000 clones, approximately 80% found once. Material for sequencing was PBMCs or T cells enriched from blood (not recorded which). These receptors all come from a woman between 55 and 75 years old who had recovered from COVID-19.

J is TRBJ1-2 and V is TRBV14, with D unclear. The CDR3 spans 13 residues. V dropped 0 bases and J dropped 3 bases, with 5 bases sitting between them. Germline V gives CDR1 SGHDN, CDR2 FVKESK. The CDR3 region has the DNA TGTGCCAGCAGCCAAGAGAGGCACTATGGCTACACCTTC. Its translation is CASSQERHYGYTF.

Only one count was recorded for this clone. V usage is TRBV24-1 and J usage is TRBJ2-2, with TRBD2 matching 14 bases. CDR3 length equals 17 residues. The V and J ends lost 4 bases and 7 bases, in that order; junction bases with no gene match: 7. Germline V gives CDR1 KGHDR, CDR2 SFDVKD. In DNA form, the CDR3 reads TGTGCCACCAGTGAGTCGGGACTAGCGGGAGCGAGCGGGGAGCTGTTTTTT. This encodes CATSESGLAGASGELFF.

This clone was recorded once. The chain uses TRBV12-3 or TRBV12-4 and TRBJ2-7; D not resolved. V dropped 6 bases and J dropped 2 bases, with 11 bases sitting between them. The CDR3 contains 13 residues. The CDR3 DNA follows: TGTGCCAGCAGCCCCGGGTCGGCCTACGAGCAGTACTTC. Amino acid sequence: CASSPGSAYEQYF.

This chain joins TRBV2 and TRBJ1-6; maybe TRBD1 (5 bases). Germline V lookup: CDR1 SNHLY, CDR2 FYNNEI. The CDR3 length is 16 residues. Trimming pared 4 bases from V and 3 bases from J, leaving 13 bases between. The CDR3 loop reads CASSGRGSLYNSPLHF. In DNA form, the CDR3 reads TGTGCCAGCAGTGGGCGGGGCAGCCTCTATAATTCACCCCTCCACTTT.

The sample holds a few counts of this clone. As DNA, the CDR3 is TGTGCCATCAGTGAGTCGTCCCCGGGGAACACTGAAGCTTTCTTT. It encodes CAISESSPGNTEAFF. The chain is built from TRBV10-3 and TRBJ1-1; D not certain. This CDR3 has 15 amino acids. Germline values: CDR1 ENHRY, CDR2 SYGVKD. V lost 0 bases and J 1 base, leaving 9 bases between the germline ends.

The V gene is TRBV6-2 or TRBV6-3, the J gene TRBJ1-6, with 9 bases fitting TRBD1. Looked up from germline, CDR1 is MNHEY and CDR2 is SVGEGT. V trimming: 6 bases; J trimming: 9 bases; junction bases outside the gene matches: 18. The CDR3 contains 18 residues. The CDR3 spells CASSPFPPGQGRSSPLHF. The CDR3 DNA sequence: TGTGCCAGCAGCCCTTTCCCCCCGGGACAGGGAAGAAGTTCACCCCTCCACTTT.

The V call is TRBV4-1, the J call TRBJ1-3; the D is unclear. Germline V gene data show CDR1 as MGHRA and CDR2 as YSYEKL. V was shortened by 3 bases and J by 0 bases, with 15 bases between the two germline ends. The CDR3 is made up of 17 amino acids. The CDR3 is CASSQAHGALSGNTIYF. The CDR3 coding sequence is TGCGCCAGCAGCCAGGCTCACGGAGCACTCTCTGGAAACACCATATATTTT.

The CDR3 protein is CAWSLPAGGHGYTF. The CDR3 DNA sequence: TGTGCCTGGAGTCTCCCGGCAGGGGGGCATGGCTACACCTTC. The rearrangement joins TRBV30 to TRBJ1-2; 7 bases map to TRBD1. V dropped 2 bases and J dropped 6; count of bases not matched to a gene: 9. CDR1 and CDR2 (germline): GTSNPN, SVGIG (reference sequence). There are 14 residues in the CDR3.

A remark on this clone: Other DNA sequences in this sample translate to the same CDR3. The V gene is TRBV12-3 or TRBV12-4, the J gene TRBJ2-7, with 7 bases that match TRBD1. Trimming removed 6 bases from V and 2 bases from J; junction bases left unmatched: 4. The CDR3 runs to 13 residues. CDR3 sequence (DNA): TGTGCCAGCAGAAACAGGGGAACCTACGAGCAGTACTTC. Translation gives CASRNRGTYEQYF.

As concerns this clone: Mismatch with germline at one junction end may stem from a read error. The rearrangement uses TRBV19 and TRBJ1-3; tentative D call: TRBD1 (6 bases). CDR1 is LNHDA, CDR2 SQIVND, per germline (reference sequence). The length of the CDR3 is 14 residues. The CDR3 DNA reads as TGTGCCAGTAACATAGGGGGATCTGGAAACATCATATATTTT. Translating gives CASNIGGSGNIIYF.

J is TRBJ2-5 and V is TRBV7-2, with TRBD1 identical over 9 bases. This CDR3 spans 13 amino acids. The V gene end was trimmed by 5 bases and the J gene end by 9 bases; junction bases not matched to a gene: 7. Looked up from germline, CDR1 is SGHTA and CDR2 is FQGNSA. CDR3 protein: CASSPDRGVSQYF. In nucleotides, the CDR3 is TGTGCCAGCAGCCCCGACAGGGGGGTTTCCCAGTACTTC.

V and J are TRBV7-9 and TRBJ1-6; 9 bases align to TRBD1. This CDR3 spans 14 amino acids. Trimming cost V 4 bases and J 7 bases; bases outside gene matches: 2. Looked up from germline, CDR1 is SEHNR and CDR2 is FQNEAQ (reference sequence). CDR3 bases: TGTGCCAGCAGCTCCGGGACAGGGAATTCACCCCTCCACTTT. This translates into CASSSGTGNSPLHF.

This chain joins TRBV5-1 and TRBJ2-1; 7 nucleotides line up with TRBD2. J gave up 0 bases and V 0 bases, and 3 bases lay outside the gene matches. The CDR3 has 16 residues. Germline CDR1 and CDR2: SGHRS and YFSETQ. The CDR3 nucleotides are TGCGCCAGCAGCTTGGGAGCGGGAAGCTCCTACAATGAGCAGTTCTTC. This codes for CASSLGAGSSYNEQFF.

The V call is TRBV13, the J call TRBJ1-4; 9 positions match TRBD1. The CDR3 has 14 amino acids. Germline V gene lookup returns CDR1 PRHDT and CDR2 FYEKMQ (reference sequence). V shed 4 bases, J shed 7 bases, and the junction held 4 bases outside the gene matches. DNA for the CDR3: TGTGCCAGCAGCTCAGACAGGGGGTCTGAAAAACTGTTTTTT. Amino acid sequence: CASSSDRGSEKLFF.

V gene TRBV2 combines with J gene TRBJ1-1, with D tentatively TRBD1 (6 bases). This CDR3 has 17 amino acids. Trimming took off 0 bases at V and 3 bases at J, with 17 bases between the two ends. The germline V gene encodes CDR1 SNHLY and CDR2 FYNNEI. The CDR3 loop reads CASSEAGGRGAHTEAFF. The CDR3 DNA follows: TGTGCCAGCAGTGAAGCAGGGGGGAGGGGTGCGCACACTGAAGCTTTCTTT.

The genes are TRBV5-1 and TRBJ1-4, with D maybe TRBD1 (6 bases). The CDR3 totals 18 residues. The germline V gene encodes CDR1 SGHRS and CDR2 YFSETQ. Trimming removed 0 bases from V and 3 bases from J, with 18 bases in between. The CDR3 loop reads CASSLVAGARFANEKLFF. CDR3 nucleotide sequence: TGCGCCAGCAGCTTGGTAGCAGGGGCGAGATTCGCTAATGAAAAACTGTTTTTT.

The genes are TRBV30 and TRBJ1-2; TRBD1 agrees at 7 bases. Germline CDR1 reads GTSNPN; CDR2 reads SVGIG (reference sequence). Trimming cost V 5 bases and J 2 bases; bases outside gene matches: 5. This CDR3 region has 13 residues. The chain's CDR3 is CAWARGFNYGYTF. CDR3 in DNA: TGTGCCTGGGCCAGGGGGTTCAACTATGGCTACACCTTC. Combining the CDR3 with reference TRBV30 and TRBJ1-2 gives the whole variable domain SQTIHQWPATLVQPVGSPLSLECTVEGTSNPNLYWYRQAAGRGLQLLFYSVGIGQISSEVPQNLSASRPQDRQFILSSKKLLLSDSGFYLCAWARGFNYGYTFGSGTRLTVV.

The chain uses TRBV6-5 and TRBJ2-2; maybe TRBD1 (6 bases). Germline values: CDR1 MNHEY, CDR2 SVGAGI. CDR3 length: 15 amino acids. V was trimmed by 6 bases and J by 7 bases, leaving 18 bases between them. The CDR3 DNA sequence: TGTGCCAGCAGCCGAAAAAGGACAGTCGACGGGGAGCTGTTTTTT. Protein sequence: CASSRKRTVDGELFF.